This is a list of T cell receptor beta chains from one sample in a study of T cells after yellow fever vaccination. TCRdb itself ran the 5' RACE reads through MiXCR, one entry per CDR3 protein. Of 170,000 or so distinct CDR3 sequences listed, over 7% are singletons. The sample consisted of CD8+ T cells sorted from PBMCs, taken 45 days after the yellow fever booster vaccination. Receptor source: a man aged 18 to 35 who received the YFV17D yellow fever vaccine. Each CDR3 is given with its conserved first and last residue. D genes are given only for firm matches. Size is stated for part of the rows, as once, few or many counts, or as a class when the clone is expanded.

cdr3_length d_call j_call clone_size v_call cdr3_nt cdr3_aa
12 . TRBJ1-1 few TRBV7-9 TGTGCCAGCAGGGAGGGGTTCACTGAAGCTTTCTTT CASREGFTEAFF
18 TRBD1 TRBJ2-7 few TRBV7-8 TGTGCCAGCATCCCGAAACACCCCGGGACAGGGGGGCCTGGAGAGCAGTACTTC CASIPKHPGTGGPGEQYF
15 . TRBJ2-3 few TRBV4-1 TGCGCCAGCAGCCAAGAGGGGGAAGGGGTGGATACGCAGTATTTT CASSQEGEGVDTQYF
14 TRBD2 TRBJ2-1 . TRBV13 TGTGCCAGCAGCCGTAGCGGGGGACGAAATGAGCAGTTCTTC CASSRSGGRNEQFF
16 . TRBJ2-2 few TRBV9 TGTGCCAGCGCCCCGTCGGGGGTCTTGGGGACCGGGGAGCTGTTTTTT CASAPSGVLGTGELFF
12 . TRBJ1-6 . TRBV3-1 TGTGCCAGCAGCCAAGAGGACGGAGCCATCCACTTT CASSQEDGAIHF
16 TRBD2 TRBJ2-3 . TRBV20-1 TGCAGTGCTAGAGTACTAGCGGGGGCCTACACAGATACGCAGTATTTT CSARVLAGAYTDTQYF
13 . TRBJ2-4 . TRBV12-3/TRBV12-4 TGTGCCAGCAGGGGGGACGAGAAAAACATTCAGTACTTC CASRGDEKNIQYF
15 . TRBJ2-4 few TRBV9 TGTGCCAGCAGCGTAAGCAGACTAGCCAAAAACATTCAGTACTTC CASSVSRLAKNIQYF
14 . TRBJ2-1 . TRBV20-1 TGCAGTGCTAGAAAACTAGCAACGGGCAATGAGCAGTTCTTC CSARKLATGNEQFF
18 TRBD1 TRBJ2-7 . TRBV6-2/TRBV6-3 TGTGCCAGCAGTTACGAGCCAGGGACAGCCAGCGCCTTCTACGAGCAGTACTTC CASSYEPGTASAFYEQYF
16 . TRBJ1-4 . TRBV5-5 TGTGCCAGCAGCGAGGATCCCGGGACATGGAATGAAAAACTGTTTTTT CASSEDPGTWNEKLFF
13 . TRBJ1-1 . TRBV27 TGTGCCAGCAGTTTATTGGGGGGCCCTGAAGCTTTCTTT CASSLLGGPEAFF
15 . TRBJ2-1 few TRBV6-2/TRBV6-3 TGTGCCAGCAGGGTATTTGGGGGGGGGCTGAATGAGCAGTTCTTC CASRVFGGGLNEQFF
18 TRBD1 TRBJ1-1 . TRBV4-1 TGCGCCAGCAGCCAAGACCCTACCCTGGGACAGGGGAACACTGAAGCTTTCTTT CASSQDPTLGQGNTEAFF
11 . TRBJ2-7 many TRBV5-1 TGCGCCAGCAGCTTGAACAACGAGCAGTACTTC CASSLNNEQYF
18 TRBD1 TRBJ1-5 . TRBV20-1 TGCAGTGCCGTAGTAACAGGGGCCCCCCGTTATAGCAATCAGCCCCAGCATTTT CSAVVTGAPRYSNQPQHF
14 . TRBJ2-7 few TRBV25-1 TGTGCCAGCAGTGAGTTGGGCACCCCCTACGAGCAGTACTTC CASSELGTPYEQYF
15 . TRBJ2-3 . TRBV20-1 TGCAGTGCTAGAGATGAGGCGGCCGCCACAGATACGCAGTATTTT CSARDEAAATDTQYF
13 . TRBJ1-1 few TRBV5-4 TGTGCCACGCGCCAGGCAGGGCACACTGAAGCTTTCTTT CATRQAGHTEAFF
14 TRBD2 TRBJ2-1 few TRBV12-3/TRBV12-4 TGTGCCAGCAGTTTGACTAGCGGGGGATATGAGCAGTTCTTC CASSLTSGGYEQFF
13 TRBD1 TRBJ2-7 few TRBV7-2 TGTGCCAGCAGCTCAACAGGGGGCGACGAGCAGTACTTC CASSSTGGDEQYF
17 . TRBJ2-1 . TRBV4-2 TGTGCCAGCAGCCAAGAAGGGGACGGTTACTCCTACAATGAGCAGTTCTTC CASSQEGDGYSYNEQFF
12 . TRBJ2-5 many TRBV29-1 TGCAGCGTTGAAGAATTCGCAGAGACCCAGTACTTC CSVEEFAETQYF
15 TRBD1 TRBJ1-2 few TRBV4-3 TGCGCCAGCAGCCAAAACAGGGGGCTGGGAAATGGCTACACCTTC CASSQNRGLGNGYTF
14 . TRBJ2-7 many TRBV10-3 TGTGCCATCAGGACGACCGACGGCGGCTACGAGCAGTACTTC CAIRTTDGGYEQYF
12 . TRBJ1-2 few TRBV3-1 TGTGCCAGCGGACTCGACAGCTATGGCTACACCTTC CASGLDSYGYTF